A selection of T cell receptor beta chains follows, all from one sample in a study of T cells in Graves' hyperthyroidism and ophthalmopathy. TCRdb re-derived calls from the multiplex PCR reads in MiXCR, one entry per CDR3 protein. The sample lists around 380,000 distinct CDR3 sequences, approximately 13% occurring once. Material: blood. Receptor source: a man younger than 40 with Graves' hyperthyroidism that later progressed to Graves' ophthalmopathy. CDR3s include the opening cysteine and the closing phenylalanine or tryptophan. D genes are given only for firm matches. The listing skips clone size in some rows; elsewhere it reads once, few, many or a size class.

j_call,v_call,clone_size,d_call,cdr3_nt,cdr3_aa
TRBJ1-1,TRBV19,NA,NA,TGTGCCAGTATATCTCAGGGGTCCACTGAAGCTTTCTTT,CASISQGSTEAFF
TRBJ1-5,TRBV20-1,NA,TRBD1,TGCAGTGCCCGGACAGGGGGCAGCAATCAGCCCCAGCATTTT,CSARTGGSNQPQHF
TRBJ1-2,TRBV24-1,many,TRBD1,TGTGCCACCAGTGACACCATGGGACAGATAAGTTATGGCTACACCTTC,CATSDTMGQISYGYTF
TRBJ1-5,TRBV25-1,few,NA,TGTGCCAGCAGTGAAAGCCGGGGTAGCAATCAGCCCCAGCATTTT,CASSESRGSNQPQHF
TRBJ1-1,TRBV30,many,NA,TGTGCCTGGAGAGAAGGGATGAACACTGAAGCTTTCTTT,CAWREGMNTEAFF
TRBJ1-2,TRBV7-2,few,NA,TGTGCCAGCAGCTTTGGGGCCCCCTATGGCTACACCTTC,CASSFGAPYGYTF
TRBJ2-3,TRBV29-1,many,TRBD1,TGCAGCGCCGGGACAGCCTCCACAGATACGCAGTATTTT,CSAGTASTDTQYF
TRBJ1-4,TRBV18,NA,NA,TGTGCCAGCTCACCACCCTTCACAGGGTGGGGGAATGAAAAACTGTTTTTT,CASSPPFTGWGNEKLFF
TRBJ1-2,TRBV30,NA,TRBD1,TGTGCCTGGAGCGGCAGGGGGGCTGGTGGCTACACCTTC,CAWSGRGAGGYTF
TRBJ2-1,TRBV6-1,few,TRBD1,TGTGCCAGCAGGCCGGGACAGCGCGACAATGAGCAGTTCTTC,CASRPGQRDNEQFF
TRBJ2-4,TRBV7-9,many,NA,TGTGCCAGCAACCCACCAGAGTCTGATCAGTACTTC,CASNPPESDQYF
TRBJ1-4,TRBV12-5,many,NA,TGTGCTAGTGGTTTGGTCGGCCGGGATGAAAAACTGTTTTTT,CASGLVGRDEKLFF
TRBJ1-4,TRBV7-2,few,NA,TGTGCCAGCAGCTTAGTTGCAGGGTCAAGTGAAAAACTGTTTTTT,CASSLVAGSSEKLFF
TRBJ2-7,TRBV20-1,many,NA,TGCAGTGCTAGACCACAAAACTCCTACGAGCAGTACTTC,CSARPQNSYEQYF
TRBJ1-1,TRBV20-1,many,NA,TGCAGTGCCGATCCGACAGAGGGTAAAGCTTTCTTT,CSADPTEGKAFF
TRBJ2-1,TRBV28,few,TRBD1,TGTGCCAGCAGCCCGACAGGGGGCGATGAGCAGTTCTTC,CASSPTGGDEQFF
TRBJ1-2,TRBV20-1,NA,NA,TGCAGTGCTACGGACAGAAACTATGGCTACACCTTC,CSATDRNYGYTF
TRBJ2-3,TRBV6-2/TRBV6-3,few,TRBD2,TGTGCCAGCACGTTTTTAGCGGGGGGACCCACAGATACGCAGTATTTT,CASTFLAGGPTDTQYF
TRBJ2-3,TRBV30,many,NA,TGTGCCTGGAGTGTACGGGGCACAGATACGCAGTATTTT,CAWSVRGTDTQYF
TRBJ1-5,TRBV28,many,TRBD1,TGTGCCAGCAGCTTTGCGACAGGGACTAGCAATCAGCCCCAGCATTTT,CASSFATGTSNQPQHF
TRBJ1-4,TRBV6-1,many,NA,TGTGCCAGCAAGAGGACCTTCCTGGATGCAACTAATGAAAAACTGTTTTTT,CASKRTFLDATNEKLFF
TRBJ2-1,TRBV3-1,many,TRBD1,TGTGCCAGCAGCCCCCGGGACAGGGTGGGCAATGAGCAGTTCTTC,CASSPRDRVGNEQFF
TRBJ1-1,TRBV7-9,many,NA,TGTGCCAGCAGCTCCATCCGGGACCCTAACACTGAAGCTTTCTTT,CASSSIRDPNTEAFF
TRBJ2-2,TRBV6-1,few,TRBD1,TGTGCCAGCAGAACCAACCGGGACAGGGGCGCGAGTTTCGCCGGGGAGCTGTTTTTT,CASRTNRDRGASFAGELFF
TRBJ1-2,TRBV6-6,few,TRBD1,TGTGCCAGCAGTTACTCCCGGACAGGGGGAAACTATGGCTACACCTTC,CASSYSRTGGNYGYTF
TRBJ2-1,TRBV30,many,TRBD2,TGTGCCTGGAGTGGACTAGCGGGGGGCTCGGTTGGGTACAATGAGCAGTTCTTC,CAWSGLAGGSVGYNEQFF
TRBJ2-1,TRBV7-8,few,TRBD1,TGTGCCAGCAGCTCCGACAGGGGCGAGCAGTTCTTC,CASSSDRGEQFF
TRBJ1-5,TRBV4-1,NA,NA,TGCGCCAGCAGCCCAGGTCCTGTGGATCAGCCCCAGCATTTT,CASSPGPVDQPQHF
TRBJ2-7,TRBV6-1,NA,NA,TGTGCCAGCAGTGTAAACAGAATCTCAACCTACGAGCAGTACTTC,CASSVNRISTYEQYF
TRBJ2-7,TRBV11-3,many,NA,TGTGCCAGCAGCCGCTTTTTAGAGCAGTACTTC,CASSRFLEQYF
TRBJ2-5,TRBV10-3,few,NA,TGTGCCATCAACAACCGGGACAAGGGGATAGAGACCCAGTACTTC,CAINNRDKGIETQYF
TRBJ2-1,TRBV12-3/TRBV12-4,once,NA,TGTGCCAGCACTAATGGGGGATCGGATGAGCAGTTCTTC,CASTNGGSDEQFF
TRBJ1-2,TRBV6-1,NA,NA,TGTGCCAGCATAGGCGGAGGACCCCCTAACTATGGCTACACCTTC,CASIGGGPPNYGYTF
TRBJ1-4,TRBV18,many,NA,TGTGCCAGCTCACCACCAGGGACTAATGAAAAACTGTTTTTT,CASSPPGTNEKLFF
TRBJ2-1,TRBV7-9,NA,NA,TGTGCCAGCAGCGCCGGGGGGCCCAATGAGCAGTTCTTC,CASSAGGPNEQFF
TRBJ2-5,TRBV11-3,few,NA,TGTGCCAGCAGCTTAGTCAAATGGGACTTACAAGAGACCCAGTACTTC,CASSLVKWDLQETQYF
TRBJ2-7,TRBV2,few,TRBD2,TGTGCCAGTCGGGGGGGGGGGGGAACCTACGAGCAGTACTTC,CASRGGGGTYEQYF
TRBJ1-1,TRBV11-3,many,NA,TGTGCCAGCAGCCCTCGGCGGACCGCCGAGGATGAAGCTTTCTTT,CASSPRRTAEDEAFF
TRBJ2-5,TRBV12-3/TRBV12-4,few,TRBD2,TGTGCCAGCAGCTTCGGAGCGGGGGTCCAGTACTTC,CASSFGAGVQYF
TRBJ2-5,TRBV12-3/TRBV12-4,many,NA,TGTGCCAGCAAGCGGGACAGTGAGACCCAGTACTTC,CASKRDSETQYF
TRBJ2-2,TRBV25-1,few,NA,TGTGCCAGCAGTGAAAATGTTGGGGGTTACACCGGGGAGCTGTTTTTT,CASSENVGGYTGELFF
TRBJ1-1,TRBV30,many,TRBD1,TGTGCCTGGGTACAGGGGCTATACACTGAAGCTTTCTTT,CAWVQGLYTEAFF
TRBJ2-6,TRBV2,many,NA,TGTGCCAGCCTAGGGGTTGGCGGGGCCAACGTCCTGACTTTC,CASLGVGGANVLTF
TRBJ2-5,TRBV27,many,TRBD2,TGTGCCAGCCGCGTGGCAGGGAGGGTGCAAGAGACCCAGTACTTC,CASRVAGRVQETQYF
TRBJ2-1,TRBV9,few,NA,TGTGCCAGCAGCGCTCACGGGGATCTCATCAACAATGAGCAGTTCTTC,CASSAHGDLINNEQFF
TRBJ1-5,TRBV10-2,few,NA,TGCGCCAGCAGTGGAGGTGACGGCAATCAGCCCCAGCATTTT,CASSGGDGNQPQHF